The present T cell receptor beta chain was sequenced within a study of T cell responses to AZD1222 COVID-19 vaccine. The study's findings and limits: Close to half of spike-specific TCRs reportedly recognize unmutated variant regions. Donors in the cohort were predominantly white British and more often female, and clonal diversity was possibly underestimated. Compared with day 0, the breadth and depth of the Spike-specific TCR repertoire rose significantly after two doses of AZD1222.

The repertoire was sequenced with immunoSEQ multiplex PCR; TCRdb's copy has only in-frame clones and lacks some. Altogether 140,000 to 150,000 clones are present, around 90% being singletons, with the ten largest covering roughly 2.9%. The CDR3 is 17 residues long. Trimming pared 0 bases from V and 1 base from J, leaving 14 bases between. Per the germline V gene, CDR1 is SGHRS and CDR2 is YFSETQ. With regard to this clone: The antigen is unknown.

The chain joins TRBV5-1 to TRBJ1-5; no definite D call. This TCR was recovered from an adult in good health. Sequencing used peripheral blood, obtained on day 0 of MenACWY control vaccination. CDR3 region: CASSLDPLGLSNQPQHF. The CDR3, as DNA: TGCGCCAGCAGCTTGGACCCCCTAGGGTTGAGCAATCAGCCCCAGCATTTT.